The entry below describes one T cell receptor (beta chain). Which antigen it targets is not known. Per-nucleotide qualities are absent, and no much larger clonotype sits a single base away. This sample was taken from a study of cytomegalovirus exposure and HLA in healthy donors (dated by TCRdb to 2016 to 2017). Regarding the complete study: According to an earlier analysis of several hundred of the donors, about 170 million T cells yielded 90 million to 140 million unique TCR beta sequences and approximately 280 Gb of sequence data. Among approximately 370 genotyped donors of the cohort, an average of roughly 230,000 unique TCR beta nucleotide sequences was sequenced per donor, of which approximately 18% were non-productive. The study profiled the T cell repertoires of approximately 700 subjects by immunosequencing and related them to cytomegalovirus serostatus. Rather than using new phenotypic data, the later analysis identified candidate immune exposures from TCR beta sequences and from how often those sequences occurred across donors. Several DR-DQ haplotypes were handled as single units for association and clustering because linkage in the cohort was strong. Alongside the repertoire data, information on donor age, sex, ethnicity and CMV serostatus was compiled. A later genetic analysis took genome-wide SNP genotypes for about 55% of the 666 donors and used that subset as a discovery cohort. The genetic ancestry cluster associated with self-reported Caucasian donors included 80% to 90% of the 398 genotyped donors. Class I and class II HLA loci were covered by the typing at four-digit resolution. An early release that covered 500 to 800 HLA-typed donors contained 300 to 350 gigabases of sequencing data and around 85 million unique TCR sequences. To predict cytomegalovirus infection status, the study combined high-throughput TCR immunosequencing, statistical association of individual TCRs with disease status, and machine learning. An earlier analysis of 587 of the donors applied high-throughput TCR beta sequencing to assess whether each TCR beta V gene segment acted as functional or pseudogenic. All discovery cohort repertoires had been generated using a single sequencing platform. A later analysis re-examined previously published TCR beta repertoires from roughly 720 donors and added high-resolution HLA genotyping to investigate patterns of TCR occurrence. Typing coverage varied by locus: roughly 620-640 donors for A, B, C, DRB1 and DQB1; 522 for DQA1; over 600 for DPA1; approximately 470 for DPB1. Besides the first cohort of roughly 640 subjects, a separate validation cohort made up of some 110 different subjects was used. The study was designed to test whether signatures of past pathogen exposure could be identified by cataloging public T cell receptors.

V is trimmed back by 5 bases and J by 4 bases, and the junction contains 6 bases that no gene match accounts for. Based on the germline V gene, the CDR1 and CDR2 sequences are SGHAT and FQNNGV. The CDR3 numbers 16 residues from cysteine through phenylalanine. Of all the DNA, just the CDR3 is kept, 48 bases in frame from base 1. What the authors observed across the whole study: According to the authors, the approach could potentially be generalized to other disease states and immunological phenotypes. A later analysis found that most CMV-associated TCR beta chains appeared HLA-restricted, with HLA associations seemingly driven largely by CMV exposure. According to a later analysis, parvovirus B19, influenza, CMV and Epstein-Barr virus appeared linked to several top co-occurrence clusters. Because counts were too low, seventeen rarely observed V segments, including chromosome 9 orphons, were left out of the earlier analysis of over 550 of the donors. Immune exposure information for the cohort was limited to CMV serostatus. Because the 87-base-pair reads could not distinguish some IMGT-functional V segments, including TRBV6-2 and TRBV6-3, those segments were excluded. The classifier was reported to diagnose cytomegalovirus status with high specificity and sensitivity in both the original cohort and the validation cohort. Specific HLA alleles were associated with about 17,000 TCR beta sequences at a false discovery rate of 0.05 in a later analysis. A further reported finding was that TCR beta sequences accurately predicted the HLA-A and HLA-B alleles for most subjects in the first cohort. A later analysis found that TCR association rates varied across HLA loci, with DRB1 alleles showing the most associated TCRs and HLA-C alleles the fewest. Most TCR sequences were observed very rarely across donors, whereas some public TCRs were present in many individuals. Correlated functional status among segregating V segments might reflect linkage disequilibrium, but an unknown experimental factor could not be ruled out. A cluster of highly shared sequence variants was judged likely to represent a technical artifact of the sequencing pipeline. The study gave a list of under 200 TCR beta chains associated with cytomegalovirus. In a later analysis, HLA-associated TCR beta chains were found to be more clonally expanded and to have lower generation probabilities than equally common non-associated chains. Three of the identified cytomegalovirus-associated TCR beta chains were confirmed in vitro to be specific for cytomegalovirus antigens. Broadly in line with IMGT annotations, most TCR beta V segments showed up in productive rearrangements about 90% or about 30% of the time in an earlier analysis of around 550 of the donors. The cohort was sequenced for TCR beta chains only, and without alpha or paired-chain data the features that could be detected were limited. In a later genetic analysis, fewer N-insertions in productive TCRs were reported among donors in an Asian-associated ancestry cluster than the approximately 670-donor mean. V-gene and J-gene trimming of TCR beta chains was associated with a missense DCLRE1C variant in a later genetic analysis, and the association was replicated in an independent cohort. Assigning TCR associations to individual alleles was difficult when HLA alleles, especially DR and DQ, strongly co-occurred. Because HLA typing was missing for some donors at each locus, association tests included only the typed subset. Presence/absence analyses assumed roughly uniform sequencing depth across donors, an assumption that may not hold.

The cohort comprised around 690 healthy bone marrow donors. At the time of sampling, all cohort members were nominally healthy, though unrecorded immune exposures were likely present. The donor was CMV seropositive and belonged to the group of 270 or so seropositive cohort members. Each donor provided a peripheral blood sample, and peripheral blood mononuclear cells were used for TCR beta sequencing. The Qiagen DNeasy Blood Extraction Kit was used to extract genomic DNA from the blood cell samples. The library came from the immunoSEQ multiplex PCR assay. A mixture of 60 forward primers for TCR Vbeta segments and 13 reverse primers for TCR Jbeta segments was used in the multiplex PCR. The CDR3 region of rearranged TCR beta genes was amplified from genomic DNA with a multiplex PCR assay. The Illumina HiSeq System was used to sequence the amplified TCR beta libraries as 87-base-pair reads. The authors' analysis ran thus. In a later analysis, tens of millions of unique TCR beta chains were counted across the 500 to 700 repertoires, and some 10 million of these chains were shared by at least two donors. A nearest-neighbor algorithm error-corrected the raw reads and collapsed the reads into unique sequences, merging closely related sequences to remove PCR and sequencing errors. To assign V, D and J gene segments, CDR3 sequences were aligned to IMGT reference sequences. Each retained sequence needed at least a six-nucleotide match to both a V gene segment and a J gene segment. A rearrangement counted as productive if the CDR3 had no stop codons and remained in frame with V and J, and every other rearrangement counted as non-productive. Following IMGT convention, CDR3 was defined as the stretch from the second conserved V-encoded cysteine to the conserved J-encoded phenylalanine. The earlier analysis of about 610 of the donors excluded any sequence lacking an unambiguous match to a single V gene segment. In an earlier analysis of approximately 590 of the donors, a V segment was called functional when productive rearrangements were above 56.7%, and segregating when the standard deviation between donors exceeded 5%. A statistical classification framework was built for diagnosing cytomegalovirus status from the catalog of TCR beta chain sequences. In a later analysis, V and J genes were assigned by comparing TCR nucleotide sequences against IMGT/GENE-DB human TR gene sequences. A later analysis assigned CDR3 sequences and most-parsimonious VDJ recombination scenarios with the TCRdist pipeline. In a later analysis, each TCR beta chain was defined by its CDR3 amino acid sequence together with its V-gene family, and reads lacking a unique V-gene family were excluded. As a way to deal with suspected cross-contamination and a sequencing artifact, a later analysis dropped more than 500 nucleotide sequences that were highly shared and had low generation probability. A later analysis calculated a clonal expansion index for each public chain from normalized within-repertoire ranks of inferred template counts. Generation probabilities in a later analysis came from a VDJ recombination model fitted to out-of-frame rearrangements, and those results were checked against IGoR. A later analysis scored TCR-TCR, TCR-HLA and TCR-CMV co-occurrence with hypergeometric tests, applying a repertoire-size bias correction to TCR pairs. A later analysis estimated false discovery rates by permuting HLA or CMV assignments 20 times. In a later analysis, co-occurring TCRs were grouped with DBSCAN, and TCRdist sequence similarity was added when clustering was performed within HLA-allele-positive subsets. Co-occurrence clustering excluded repertoires with fewer than 30,000 or more than 120,000 public chains, plus five with anomalous nucleotide sharing. Entries here come from immuneACCESS through TCRdb and include only in-frame sequences with V and J called. Some clones fail to appear in such tables; in the studies checked, an unresolved V gene covers under half of the shortfall, and the cause of the remainder is unknown. That table gives V, J and clone size, and the DNA gave D and trimming. Across this sample there are around 91,000 clones, with around nine tenths seen only once. Around a tenth of the sample lies in the top ten.

The sequence links TRBV11-2 to TRBJ2-1; 12 junctional bases match TRBD2. The sequence was obtained from a young man in good health and CMV-seropositive. Material: PBMCs. The CDR3 region has the sequence CASSPRTSGVYNEQFF. The DNA reads TGTGCCAGCAGCCCACGGACTAGCGGGGTATACAATGAGCAGTTCTTC.